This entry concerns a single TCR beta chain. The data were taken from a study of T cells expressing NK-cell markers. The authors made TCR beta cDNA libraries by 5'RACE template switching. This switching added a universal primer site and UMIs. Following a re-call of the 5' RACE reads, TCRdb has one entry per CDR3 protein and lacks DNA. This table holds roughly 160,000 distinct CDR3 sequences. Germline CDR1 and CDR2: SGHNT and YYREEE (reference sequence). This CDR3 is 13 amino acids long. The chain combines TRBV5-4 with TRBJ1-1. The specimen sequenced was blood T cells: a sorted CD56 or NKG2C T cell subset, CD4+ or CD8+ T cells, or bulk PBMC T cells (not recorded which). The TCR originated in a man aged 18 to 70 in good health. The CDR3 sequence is CASSFKGSTEAFF.